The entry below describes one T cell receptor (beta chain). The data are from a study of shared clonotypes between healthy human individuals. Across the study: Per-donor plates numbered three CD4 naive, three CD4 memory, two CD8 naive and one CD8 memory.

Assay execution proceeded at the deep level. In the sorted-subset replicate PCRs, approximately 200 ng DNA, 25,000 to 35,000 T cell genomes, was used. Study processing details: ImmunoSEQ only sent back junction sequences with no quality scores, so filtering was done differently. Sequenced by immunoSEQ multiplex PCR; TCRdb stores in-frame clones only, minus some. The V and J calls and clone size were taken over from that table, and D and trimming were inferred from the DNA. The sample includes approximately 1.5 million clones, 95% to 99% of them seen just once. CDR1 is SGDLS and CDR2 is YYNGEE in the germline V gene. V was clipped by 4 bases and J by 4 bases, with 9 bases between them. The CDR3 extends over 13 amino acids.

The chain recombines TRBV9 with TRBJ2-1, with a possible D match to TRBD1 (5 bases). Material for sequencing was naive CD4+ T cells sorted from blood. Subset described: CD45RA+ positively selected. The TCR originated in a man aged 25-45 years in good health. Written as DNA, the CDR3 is TGTGCCAGCAGCCCAAGACAGTACAATGAGCAGTTCTTC. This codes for CASSPRQYNEQFF.